The 25 T cell receptor beta chains presented below share a single source sample, sequenced in a study of low-dose radiotherapy and immunotherapy resistance in tumors. Sample time point: before trial treatment. Gene-specific TRAV and TRBV primers were used for first-strand cDNA, covering alpha and beta chains. TCR amplification used around 20 PCR cycles, a constant-region primer and a V-primer adapter. TCRdb reprocessed the reads via MiXCR and lists one record per CDR3 protein. The sample includes roughly 36,000 distinct CDR3 sequences, around a third seen only once; the top ten take 3.5% to 4%. The sample in question was PBMCs, obtained before treatment. These receptors came from a male donor with gallbladder cancer.

This clonotype is classed as medium-sized. The genes are TRBV6-5 and TRBJ2-7; 9 positions agree with TRBD1. Germline V CDR1 and CDR2: MNHEY, SVGAGI. J lost 0 bases, V lost 5 bases, and 8 bases had no gene match. The CDR3 covers 16 residues. CDR3 protein: CASSKSGTGSSYEQYF. The CDR3 coding sequence is TGTGCCAGCAGTAAATCCGGGACAGGGAGCTCCTACGAGCAGTACTTC.

A word on this clonotype: A single base is all that separates this from a far larger clone, so a read error is likely. The chain couples TRBV5-1 to TRBJ2-1; a weak D match, TRBD2 (6 bases). The CDR3 spans 14 residues. V lost 4 bases, J lost 10 bases, and 18 bases lay in between. Germline CDR1 and CDR2: SGHRS and YFSETQ. This CDR3 reads CASSRDSTTYEQFF. The CDR3 nucleotides are TGCGCCAGCAGCCGGGACTCGACTACCTACGAGCAGTTCTTC.

This clonotype was observed at least ten times. The chain joins TRBV13 to TRBJ2-1, with a weak D call TRBD1 (5 bases). The CDR3 has 11 amino acids. CDR1 and CDR2 (germline): PRHDT, FYEKMQ (reference sequence). With 5 bases removed from V and 7 bases from J, the gap between germline ends came to 6 bases. CDR3 amino acids: CASSPGNEQFF. The DNA of the CDR3 is TGTGCCAGCAGCCCAGGGAATGAGCAGTTCTTC.

With respect to this clonotype: With a far larger clone one base away, a read error is the likely cause. The chain uses TRBV7-2 and TRBJ1-1; D remains unclear. CDR1 SGHTA and CDR2 FQGNSA come from the germline V gene. This CDR3 is built from 15 residues. DNA for the CDR3: TGCGCCAGCAGCCAATCCGACATTACCCACAATGAAGCTTTCTTT. Protein product: CASSQSDITHNEAFF.

This clonotype was counted many times. The rearrangement joins TRBV7-2 to TRBJ2-2, with D possibly being TRBD1 (5 bases). Trimming removed 1 base at V and 7 bases at J, with 10 bases between. Germline V gene data show CDR1 as SGHTA and CDR2 as FQGNSA. The CDR3 totals 14 residues. In DNA form, the CDR3 reads TGTGCCAGCAGCTTAGAAAAGGGGAACGGGGAGCTGTTTTTT. Amino acids: CASSLEKGNGELFF.

With regard to this clonotype: Sequence at one end of the junction differs from germline and may be a read error. The chain carries TRBV28 and TRBJ2-1, with D unresolved. Per the germline V gene, CDR1 is MDHEN and CDR2 is SYDVKM. The CDR3 runs to 15 residues. The CDR3 bases are TGTGCCAGCAGTAAAGACGGTGGCTCCTACCATGAGCAGTTCTTC. As protein: CASSKDGGSYHEQFF.

The genes are TRBV28 and TRBJ2-3; 10 bases are a match to TRBD2. The V gene's germline CDR1 is MDHEN and CDR2 SYDVKM. V was clipped by 5 bases and J by 7 bases; unmatched bases: 9. The CDR3 extends over 15 amino acids. Written as DNA, the CDR3 is TGTGCCAGCAGTCTCACGGGACTAGCGAGAAATACGCAGTATTTT. Amino acid sequence: CASSLTGLARNTQYF.

J is TRBJ2-3 and V is TRBV24-1; D possibly corresponds to TRBD2 (6 bases). The V end lost 4 bases, the J end lost 4 bases, and 14 bases lay between the germline ends. CDR3 size: 15 residues. The germline V gene has CDR1 KGHDR and CDR2 SFDVKD. Written as DNA, the CDR3 is TGTGCCACCAGTGACCTCAACCGCGGGGCAGATACGCAGTATTTT. Translated: CATSDLNRGADTQYF.

This sequence joins TRBV2 and TRBJ2-5; D ambiguous. Trimming took 4 bases from V and 4 from J, leaving 10 bases between them. The CDR3 contains 13 residues. The germline gives CDR1 SNHLY, CDR2 FYNNEI. The CDR3 spells CASSGGSAETQYF. For the CDR3, the DNA is TGTGCCAGCAGTGGAGGCAGCGCAGAGACCCAGTACTTC. Looking up the rest from reference TRBV2 and TRBJ2-5 gives the full variable domain: EPEVTQTPSHQVTQMGQEVILRCVPISNHLYFYWYRQILGQKVEFLVSFYNNEISEKSEIFDDQFSVERPDGSNFTLKIRSTKLEDSAMYFCASSGGSAETQYFGPGTRLLVL.

This clonotype was seen repeatedly, ten times or more. The gene calls are TRBV2 and TRBJ2-7, with 11 bases aligning to TRBD1. CDR3 length: 12 amino acids. Germline CDR1 is SNHLY and CDR2 is FYNNEI. Trimming took 9 bases from V and 4 from J; bases not matched to a gene: 2. Written as DNA, the CDR3 is TGTGCCAGGGGGACAGGGGGGTACGAGCAGTACTTC. Its protein is CARGTGGYEQYF.

This clonotype has ten or more counts. V gene TRBV3-1 combines with J gene TRBJ2-1; possible D gene TRBD2, 5 bases. Between the trimmed V and J ends, which lost 4 bases and 1 base, there was a span of 11 bases. The V gene's germline CDR1 is LGHDT and CDR2 YNNKEL (reference sequence). CDR3 length equals 15 residues. The CDR3 region is CASSRTPYSYNEQFF. CDR3 nucleotide sequence: TGTGCCAGCAGCCGGACTCCCTATTCCTACAATGAGCAGTTCTTC.

This clonotype came up many times. The rearrangement links TRBV2 to TRBJ2-3; TRBD2 matches 8 bases. The length of the CDR3 is 14 residues. V lost 8 bases, J lost 4 bases, and 8 bases stayed unmatched. The germline V gene has CDR1 SNHLY and CDR2 FYNNEI. The CDR3 region is CASRRNSGADTQYF. CDR3 sequence (DNA): TGTGCCAGCCGTCGAAATAGCGGGGCAGATACGCAGTATTTT.

In its sample, this clonotype was seen once. The chain joins TRBV20-1 to TRBJ2-1, with 15 bases lining up with TRBD2. This CDR3 has 16 amino acids. In germline, CDR1 is DFQATT, CDR2 SNEGSKA (reference sequence). Trimming cost V 5 bases and J 7 bases; bases outside gene matches: 9. CDR3 DNA sequence: TGCAGTGCTGCCCGGGGACTAGCGGGGGGTTGGAATGAGCAGTTCTTC. Protein product: CSAARGLAGGWNEQFF.

This clonotype turned up a few times. This chain uses TRBV5-1 with TRBJ2-2; 8 positions agree with TRBD2. After removal of 2 bases from V and 0 bases from J, the junction contained 9 bases not matched to a gene. The CDR3 has 18 amino acids. Germline-derived CDR1 and CDR2 are SGHRS and YFSETQ. The CDR3 coding sequence is TGCGCCAGCAGCTTAAGAACCCAAGCGGGGGCGAACACCGGGGAGCTGTTTTTT. Protein: CASSLRTQAGANTGELFF.

This clonotype has a count of ten or more. This sequence joins TRBV3-1 and TRBJ2-7; 8 nucleotides line up with TRBD1. After removal of 5 bases from V and 3 bases from J, the junction contained 9 bases not matched to a gene. Germline V gene data show CDR1 as LGHDT and CDR2 as YNNKEL (reference sequence). This CDR3 has 15 residues. The CDR3 is CASSARGTGNYEQYF. CDR3 bases: TGTGCCAGCAGCGCCCGCGGGACAGGAAACTACGAGCAGTACTTC.

This rearrangement joins TRBV2 to TRBJ2-1; 12 bases align to TRBD2. V lost 7 bases and J lost 2; bases outside the gene matches: 9. CDR1 and CDR2 from the germline V gene are SNHLY and FYNNEI. The CDR3 is 17 residues long. For the CDR3, the DNA is TGTGCCAGCATGGGACTAGCGGGCCTCGGCGCCTACAATGAGCAGTTCTTC. Translation gives CASMGLAGLGAYNEQFF.

As concerns this clonotype: A single base is all that separates this from a far larger clone, so a read error is likely. The chain recombines TRBV29-1 with TRBJ2-1, with 14 bases lining up with TRBD2. With V trimmed by 4 bases and J by 10 bases, 3 bases remained unmatched. CDR1 and CDR2 from the germline V gene are SQVTM and ANQGSEA. The CDR3 is 13 amino acids. The CDR3 nucleotides are TGCAGCGTTGCGGGACTAGCGGGAGCCGAGCAGTTCTTC. This codes for CSVAGLAGAEQFF.

The sample holds many counts of this clonotype. V and J are TRBV20-1 and TRBJ1-1, with a possible D match to TRBD1 (6 bases). CDR3 length: 13 amino acids. Germline assignment: CDR1 DFQATT and CDR2 SNEGSKA (reference sequence). V gave up 1 base and J gave up 1 base, with 7 bases separating them. The CDR3 DNA follows: TGCAGTGCTAGAGGGGGGGCGAACACTGAAGCTTTCTTT. Residues: CSARGGANTEAFF.

This clonotype was observed at least ten times. The chain uses TRBV6-6 and TRBJ2-7; the D gene is possibly TRBD1 (6 bases). The CDR3 runs 11 residues. Germline V gene lookup returns CDR1 MNHNY and CDR2 SVGAGI (reference sequence). The V end lost 6 bases, the J end lost 9 bases, and 12 bases lay between the germline ends. DNA of the CDR3: TGTGCCAGCAGACAGGGATGGGCGCAGTACTTC. It translates to CASRQGWAQYF.

This clonotype was observed many times. The chain joins TRBV29-1 to TRBJ2-1; 11 bases match TRBD2. This CDR3 has 17 amino acids. The V gene end was trimmed by 8 bases and the J gene end by 2 bases; junction bases not matched to a gene: 14. Germline V gives CDR1 SQVTM, CDR2 ANQGSEA. The CDR3 DNA reads TGCAGCTTCGAGGGGCTAGCGGGAGGTGCTGCCTACAATGAGCAGTTCTTC. This encodes CSFEGLAGGAAYNEQFF.

The sample holds many counts of this clonotype. The genes are TRBV7-2 and TRBJ1-6; 7 positions match TRBD1. Germline V gives CDR1 SGHTA, CDR2 FQGNSA. This CDR3 spans 17 amino acids. Germline trimming cut 4 bases from V and 10 bases from J; bases unmatched to any gene: 16. The CDR3, as DNA: TGTGCCAGCAGCTCCCTAGGTTCAGGGGGATCAAAATCACCCCTCCACTTT. This translates into CASSSLGSGGSKSPLHF.

By its share, this clonotype is medium-sized. This CDR3 is CASSKEGNQPQHF. The CDR3 DNA reads as TGTGCCAGCAGTAAGGAGGGAAATCAGCCCCAGCATTTT. The chain uses TRBV6-1 and TRBJ1-5, with D uncertain. The CDR3 totals 13 residues. The germline gives CDR1 MNHNS, CDR2 SASEGT. The V end was cut by 5 bases, the J end by 4 bases, with 9 bases between.

The chain has TRBV9 and TRBJ2-5; 8 positions match TRBD2. Trimming removed 3 bases from V and 4 bases from J; junction bases left unmatched: 11. The CDR3 is made up of 16 amino acids. CDR1 and CDR2 from the germline V gene are SGDLS and YYNGEE. CDR3 DNA: TGTGCCAGCAGCGCGGGGGGGCAGGGGATGGGAGAGACCCAGTACTTC. Protein product: CASSAGGQGMGETQYF.

J is TRBJ2-4 and V is TRBV12-3 or TRBV12-4; D is perhaps TRBD1 (5 bases). This CDR3 contains 16 residues. The germline V and J ends were trimmed by 0 bases and 6 bases, with 15 bases remaining between them. The CDR3 here is CASSLAFAGKVNIQYF. CDR3 coding DNA: TGTGCCAGCAGTTTAGCGTTTGCAGGGAAGGTAAACATTCAGTACTTC.

About this clonotype: A single base is all that separates this from a far larger clone, so a read error is likely. The V call is TRBV13, the J call TRBJ2-7; 8 nucleotides align to TRBD1. Germline V gene sequence: CDR1 PRHDT, CDR2 FYEKMQ (reference sequence). Losses at the gene ends were 5 bases for V and 7 bases for J; bases not matched to a gene: 13. The CDR3 sequence is 15 residues long. The CDR3 protein is CASSAGQGTYNEQYF. For the CDR3, the DNA is TGTGCCAGCAGCGCCGGACAGGGTACGTACAATGAGCAGTACTTC.